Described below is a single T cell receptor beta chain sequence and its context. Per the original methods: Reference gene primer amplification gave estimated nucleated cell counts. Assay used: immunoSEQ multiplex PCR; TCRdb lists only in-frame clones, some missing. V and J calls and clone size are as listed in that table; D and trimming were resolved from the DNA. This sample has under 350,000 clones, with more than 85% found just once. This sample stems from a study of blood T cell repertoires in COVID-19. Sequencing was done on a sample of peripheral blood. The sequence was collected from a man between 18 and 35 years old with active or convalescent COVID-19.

In DNA form, the CDR3 reads TGTGCCAGCAGCCCGAGTTATAGCGGCCCAGTGGGGAATACGCAGTATTTT. Protein: CASSPSYSGPVGNTQYF. The gene calls are TRBV7-2 and TRBJ2-3, with D perhaps matching TRBD2 (6 bases). The V end was cut by 5 bases, the J end by 7 bases, with 25 bases between. The germline CDR1 and CDR2 sequences are SGHTA and FQGNSA. CDR3 length: 17 residues.